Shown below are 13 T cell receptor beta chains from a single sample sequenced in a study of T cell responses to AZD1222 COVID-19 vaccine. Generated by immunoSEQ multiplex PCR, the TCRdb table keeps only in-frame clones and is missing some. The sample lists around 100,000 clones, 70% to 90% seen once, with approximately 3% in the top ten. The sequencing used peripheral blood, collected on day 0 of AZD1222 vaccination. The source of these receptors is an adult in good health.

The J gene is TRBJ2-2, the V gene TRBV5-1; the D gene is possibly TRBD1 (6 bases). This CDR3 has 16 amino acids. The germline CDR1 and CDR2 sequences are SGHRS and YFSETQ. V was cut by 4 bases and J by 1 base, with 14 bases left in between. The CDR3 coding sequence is TGCGCCAGCAGCGCGCAGGGGCTGGGGAACACCGGGGAGCTGTTTTTT. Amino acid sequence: CASSAQGLGNTGELFF.

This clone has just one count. CDR3 in DNA: TGTGCCAGCAGCGGCGGACGGGACAGGGGTGGAGAGCAGTACTTC. Translated, it gives CASSGGRDRGGEQYF. The chain links TRBV5-4 to TRBJ2-7, with 10 bases identical to TRBD1. Germline trimming cut 4 bases from V and 7 bases from J; bases unmatched to any gene: 11. From germline, CDR1 is SGHNT and CDR2 YYREEE (reference sequence). The CDR3 is 15 residues long.

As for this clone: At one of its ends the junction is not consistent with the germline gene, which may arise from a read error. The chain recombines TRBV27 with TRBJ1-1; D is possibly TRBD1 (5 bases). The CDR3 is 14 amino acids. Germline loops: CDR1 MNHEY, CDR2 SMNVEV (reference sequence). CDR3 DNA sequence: TGTGCCAGTAGTTTTATGGCAGGGTTGACTGAAGCTTTCTTT. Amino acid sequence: CASSFMAGLTEAFF.

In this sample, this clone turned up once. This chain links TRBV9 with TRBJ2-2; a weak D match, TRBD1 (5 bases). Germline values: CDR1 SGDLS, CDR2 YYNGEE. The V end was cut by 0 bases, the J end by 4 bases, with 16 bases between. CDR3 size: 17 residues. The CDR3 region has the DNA TGTGCCAGCAGCGTAGGGCACTTCAGGGTAGGCACCGGGGAGCTGTTTTTT. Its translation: CASSVGHFRVGTGELFF.

The CDR3 DNA is TGTGCCAGCAACGACAAGGTCACAGGGCGTAATTCACCCCTCCACTTT. Translating it yields CASNDKVTGRNSPLHF. This chain uses TRBV6-6 with TRBJ1-6, with D possibly TRBD1 on 6 matching bases. Per the germline V gene, CDR1 is MNHNY and CDR2 is SVGAGI (reference sequence). V was trimmed by 7 bases and J by 6 bases, leaving 19 bases between them. The CDR3 has 16 residues.

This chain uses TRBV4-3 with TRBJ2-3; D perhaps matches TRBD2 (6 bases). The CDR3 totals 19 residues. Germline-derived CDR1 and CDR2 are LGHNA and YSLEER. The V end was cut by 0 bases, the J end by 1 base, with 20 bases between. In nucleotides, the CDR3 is TGCGCCAGCAGCCAAGATCTAACGGCTAGCGTTTTACGCACAGATACGCAGTATTTT. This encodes CASSQDLTASVLRTDTQYF.

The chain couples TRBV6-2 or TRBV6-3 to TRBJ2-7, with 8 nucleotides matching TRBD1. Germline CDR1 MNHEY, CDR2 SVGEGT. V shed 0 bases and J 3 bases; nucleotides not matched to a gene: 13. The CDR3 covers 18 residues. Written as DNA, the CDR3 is TGTGCCAGCAGTTACTCGCCCGGGACAGGAGGGGGGATCTACGAGCAGTACTTC. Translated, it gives CASSYSPGTGGGIYEQYF.

In DNA, the CDR3 is TGCAGTGCTAGTAGGCGGGGGAACATACAAGAGACCCAGTACTTC. Translated, it gives CSASRRGNIQETQYF. The gene calls are TRBV20-1 and TRBJ2-5, with 7 bases aligning to TRBD2. The germline V gene has CDR1 DFQATT and CDR2 SNEGSKA (reference sequence). V shed 3 bases and J 2 bases; nucleotides not matched to a gene: 9. CDR3 size: 15 residues.

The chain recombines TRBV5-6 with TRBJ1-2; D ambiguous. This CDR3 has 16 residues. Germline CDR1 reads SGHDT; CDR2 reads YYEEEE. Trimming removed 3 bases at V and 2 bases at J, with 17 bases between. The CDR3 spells CASSSYDGGGNYGYTF. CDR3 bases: TGTGCCAGCAGCTCATACGACGGCGGCGGAAACTATGGCTACACCTTC.

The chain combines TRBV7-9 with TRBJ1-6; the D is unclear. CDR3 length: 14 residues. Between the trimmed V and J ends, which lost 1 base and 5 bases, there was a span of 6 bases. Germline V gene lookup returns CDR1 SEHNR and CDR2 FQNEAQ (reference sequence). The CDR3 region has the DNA TGTGCCAGCAGCTTAGACGGAAATAATTCACCCCTCCACTTT. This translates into CASSLDGNNSPLHF.

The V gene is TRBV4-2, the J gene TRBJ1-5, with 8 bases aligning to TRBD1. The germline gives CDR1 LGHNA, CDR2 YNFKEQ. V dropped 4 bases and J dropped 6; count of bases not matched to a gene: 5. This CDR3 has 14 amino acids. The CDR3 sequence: CASSLTGVSQPQHF. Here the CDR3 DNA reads TGTGCCAGCAGCCTGACAGGGGTCAGTCAGCCCCAGCATTTT.

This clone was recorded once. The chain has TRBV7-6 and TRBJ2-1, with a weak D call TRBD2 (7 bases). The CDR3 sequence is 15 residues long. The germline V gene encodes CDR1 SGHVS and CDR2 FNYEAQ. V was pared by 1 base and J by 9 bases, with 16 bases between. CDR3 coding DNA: TGTGCCAGCAGCTTAGGACTAGCAGGGGAAATTGAGCAGTTCTTC. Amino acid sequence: CASSLGLAGEIEQFF.

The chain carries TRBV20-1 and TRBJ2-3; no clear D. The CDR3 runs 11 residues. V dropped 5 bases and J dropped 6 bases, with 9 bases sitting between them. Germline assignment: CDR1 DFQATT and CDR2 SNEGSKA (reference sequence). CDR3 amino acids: CSAYFADTQYF. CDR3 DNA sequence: TGCAGTGCTTACTTTGCGGATACGCAGTATTTT.